What follows are 20 T cell receptor beta chains derived from one specimen sequenced in a study of blood T cell repertoires in COVID-19. Measured with immunoSEQ multiplex PCR; TCRdb has only the in-frame clones, and not every one. This sample carries approximately 240,000 clones, 70% to 90% of them seen once, and the ten largest clones take 2.1%. Specimen: peripheral blood. These receptors originate from a woman aged 35 to 49 who had recovered from COVID-19.

The rearrangement uses TRBV7-9 and TRBJ2-5; 9 nucleotides match TRBD1. From germline, CDR1 is SEHNR and CDR2 FQNEAQ (reference sequence). This CDR3 has 17 amino acids. J lost 0 bases, V lost 4 bases, and 9 bases had no gene match. The CDR3 DNA follows: TGTGCCAGCAGCTCGGGACAGGGACTAATTTACCAAGAGACCCAGTACTTC. This translates into CASSSGQGLIYQETQYF.

Written as DNA, the CDR3 is TGTGCCAGCAGTGTTTCGGGACTAGCGGGAATAACGGGGCGGCAGTACTTC. Translated, it gives CASSVSGLAGITGRQYF. The rearrangement joins TRBV2 to TRBJ2-7; TRBD2 aligns across 13 bases. The CDR3 sequence is 17 residues long. V lost 4 bases and J lost 9; bases outside the gene matches: 15. Germline CDR1 and CDR2: SNHLY and FYNNEI.

For the CDR3, the DNA is TGTGCCAGCAGTACACTAGTCAATGAGCAGTTCTTC. Encoded protein: CASSTLVNEQFF. The chain uses TRBV6-2 or TRBV6-3 and TRBJ2-1; D may be TRBD2 (5 bases). The CDR3 extends over 12 amino acids. Trimming took 5 bases from V and 6 from J, leaving 8 bases between them. In germline, CDR1 is MNHEY, CDR2 SVGEGT.

This chain connects TRBV12-5 to TRBJ2-2; 13 nucleotides line up with TRBD2. CDR3 length: 17 residues. CDR1 LGHNT and CDR2 FRNRAP come from the germline V gene. Trimming at V came to 1 base and at J to 6 bases, leaving 5 bases not matched to a gene. This CDR3 reads CASGLGGLAGRSGELFF. The CDR3 DNA reads TGTGCTAGTGGTTTGGGGGGACTAGCGGGAAGATCCGGGGAGCTGTTTTTT. The full variable domain, its missing parts supplied by reference TRBV12-5 and TRBJ2-2, is DARVTQTPRHKVTEMGQEVTMRCQPILGHNTVFWYRQTMMQGLELLAYFRNRAPLDDSGMPKDRFSAEMPDATLATLKIQPSEPRDSAVYFCASGLGGLAGRSGELFFGEGSRLTVL.

This chain links TRBV9 with TRBJ1-5, with D maybe TRBD1 (6 bases). From germline, CDR1 is SGDLS and CDR2 YYNGEE. Trimming removed 1 base from V and 4 bases from J, with 6 bases in between. The CDR3 is made up of 13 amino acids. CDR3: CASSVQGNQPQHF. In DNA, the CDR3 is TGTGCCAGCAGCGTACAGGGGAATCAGCCCCAGCATTTT.

The V call is TRBV30, the J call TRBJ1-6; 9 bases map to TRBD1. The CDR3 extends over 15 amino acids. The J segment lost 10 bases and the V segment lost 8 bases, leaving 15 bases of the junction unmatched. CDR1 is GTSNPN and CDR2 is SVGIG in the germline V gene (reference sequence). This CDR3 reads CATSRGQGVVSPLHF. CDR3 nucleotides: TGTGCCACATCTAGGGGACAGGGCGTAGTCTCACCCCTCCACTTT.

The chain has TRBV29-1 and TRBJ1-2; 10 bases align to TRBD1. Looked up from germline, CDR1 is SQVTM and CDR2 is ANQGSEA. CDR3 length: 15 residues. The J segment lost 6 bases and the V segment lost 0 bases, leaving 7 bases of the junction unmatched. The CDR3 here is CSVEDGGTGANGYTF. As DNA, the CDR3 is TGCAGCGTTGAAGATGGGGGGACAGGGGCGAATGGCTACACCTTC.

This clone was counted once. V gene TRBV20-1 combines with J gene TRBJ2-3; possible D gene TRBD2, 5 bases. This CDR3 is built from 10 residues. Trimming stripped 6 bases from V and 6 bases from J, with 7 bases between. Germline CDR1 and CDR2: DFQATT and SNEGSKA (reference sequence). CDR3 loop: CSAIADTQYF. DNA for the CDR3: TGCAGTGCCATAGCGGATACGCAGTATTTT.

The chain has TRBV28 and TRBJ1-3, with a tentative D call TRBD1 (6 bases). This CDR3 is built from 15 residues. Germline CDR1 reads MDHEN; CDR2 reads SYDVKM. V lost 7 bases and J lost 0, with 13 bases in between. The CDR3 DNA reads as TGTGCCAGCACCCTGGGAGGGGGCTCTGGAAACACCATATATTTT. Its translation: CASTLGGGSGNTIYF.

In this sample, this clone turned up once. This sequence joins TRBV28 and TRBJ1-4; the match to TRBD1 covers 7 bases. Losses at the gene ends were 5 bases for V and 0 bases for J; bases not matched to a gene: 3. The CDR3 length is 15 residues. Germline CDR1 reads MDHEN; CDR2 reads SYDVKM. In DNA form, the CDR3 reads TGTGCCAGCAGTACCACAGGGGCAACTAATGAAAAACTGTTTTTT. It translates to CASSTTGATNEKLFF.

The V call is TRBV6-5, the J call TRBJ1-6; D possibly corresponds to TRBD1 (6 bases). The ends were cut back, 2 bases at V and 6 bases at J, with 11 bases in the middle. Germline values: CDR1 MNHEY, CDR2 SVGAGI. The CDR3 extends over 15 amino acids. In nucleotides, the CDR3 is TGTGCCAGCAGTTACAGCGGGACAATTAATTCACCCCTCCACTTT. It yields the protein CASSYSGTINSPLHF.

The chain employs TRBV11-3 and TRBJ2-1; 8 positions match TRBD2. Trimming cost V 4 bases and J 1 base; bases outside gene matches: 3. Germline V gene sequence: CDR1 SGHNT, CDR2 YENEEA. This CDR3 is built from 15 residues. CDR3 in amino acids: CASSSERESYNEQFF. The CDR3, as DNA: TGTGCCAGCAGCTCCGAGCGGGAGTCCTACAATGAGCAGTTCTTC.

The CDR3 region has the DNA TGTGCCAGCAGCCTTACTAGTACCGAGCAGTACTTC. Translating it yields CASSLTSTEQYF. The rearrangement joins TRBV12-3 or TRBV12-4 to TRBJ2-7, with D possibly TRBD2 on 5 matching bases. The CDR3 contains 12 residues. The germline V and J ends were trimmed by 6 bases and 6 bases, with 12 bases remaining between them.

This clone showed up just once. The chain uses TRBV7-2 and TRBJ2-7, with 8 bases fitting TRBD2. Germline V gene lookup returns CDR1 SGHTA and CDR2 FQGNSA. The V segment lost 5 bases and the J segment 5 bases; nucleotides outside the gene matches: 8. The CDR3 is made up of 14 amino acids. In nucleotides, the CDR3 is TGTGCCAGCAGCCGTTCGGGGGGGTGGAACGAGCAGTACTTC. Its translation: CASSRSGGWNEQYF.

The genes are TRBV19 and TRBJ1-6; the D gene is possibly TRBD1 (6 bases). The V gene's germline CDR1 is LNHDA and CDR2 SQIVND (reference sequence). The V end was cut by 7 bases, the J end by 10 bases, with 17 bases between. The CDR3 covers 14 residues. The chain's CDR3 is CASKPTGKGSPLHF. In DNA form, the CDR3 reads TGTGCCAGTAAACCTACAGGGAAAGGATCACCCCTCCACTTT. The full variable domain, rest sourced from reference TRBV19 and TRBJ1-6, is DGGITQSPKYLFRKEGQNVTLSCEQNLNHDAMYWYRQDPGQGLRLIYYSQIVNDFQKGDIAEGYSVSREKKESFPLTVTSAQKNPTAFYLCASKPTGKGSPLHFGNGTRLTVT.

The V gene is TRBV19, the J gene TRBJ2-7; a weak D match, TRBD2 (6 bases). Germline CDR1 and CDR2: LNHDA and SQIVND (reference sequence). The CDR3 extends over 15 amino acids. Trimming removed 3 bases at V and 1 base at J, with 13 bases between. In DNA form, the CDR3 reads TGTGCCAGTAGTATGAGCGCAGGGAGGTCCTACGAGCAGTACTTC. As protein: CASSMSAGRSYEQYF.

The chain has TRBV28 and TRBJ2-7; 7 bases are a match to TRBD2. The ends lost 4 bases at V and 4 bases at J; junction bases unmatched: 13. The germline CDR1 and CDR2 sequences are MDHEN and SYDVKM. This CDR3 has 16 residues. CDR3 nucleotides: TGTGCCAGCAGTTCTCGTTTTTTCGGGGGAGGGTACGAGCAGTACTTC. Translation: CASSSRFFGGGYEQYF.

The chain uses TRBV4-3 and TRBJ2-1; D uncertain. Deletions cut 4 bases from V and 0 bases from J, with 10 bases between. CDR3 length equals 15 residues. CDR1 is LGHNA, CDR2 YSLEER, per germline. CDR3 region: CASSPRVSSYNEQFF. DNA for the CDR3: TGCGCCAGCAGCCCCCGCGTGTCCTCCTACAATGAGCAGTTCTTC.

CDR3 sequence (DNA): TGTGCCAGCACCCCGGGGGGACTAGCGGGAGATCGGGGCACCGGGGAGCTGTTTTTT. Its translation is CASTPGGLAGDRGTGELFF. This chain joins TRBV9 and TRBJ2-2, with 14 bases fitting TRBD2. Germline V gene lookup returns CDR1 SGDLS and CDR2 YYNGEE. After removal of 6 bases from V and 4 bases from J, the junction contained 14 bases not matched to a gene. The CDR3 consists of 19 residues.

The CDR3 nucleotides read TGTGCCAGCAGCGTTGGGACTAGCGGGAGGGTAGGCTACAATGAGCAGTTCTTC. Translated, it gives CASSVGTSGRVGYNEQFF. The V call is TRBV9, the J call TRBJ2-1, with TRBD2 matching over 16 bases. The CDR3 contains 18 residues. The V gene's germline CDR1 is SGDLS and CDR2 YYNGEE. V trimming: 2 bases; J trimming: 3 bases; junction bases outside the gene matches: 5.